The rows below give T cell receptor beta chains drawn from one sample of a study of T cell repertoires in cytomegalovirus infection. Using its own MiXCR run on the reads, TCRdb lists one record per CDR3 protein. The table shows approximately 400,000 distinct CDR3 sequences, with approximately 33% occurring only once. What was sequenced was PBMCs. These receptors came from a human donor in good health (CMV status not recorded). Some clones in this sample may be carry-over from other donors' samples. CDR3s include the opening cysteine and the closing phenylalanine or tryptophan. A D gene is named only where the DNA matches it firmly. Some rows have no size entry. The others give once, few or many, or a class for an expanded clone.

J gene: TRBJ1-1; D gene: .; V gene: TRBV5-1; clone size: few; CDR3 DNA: TGCGCCAGCAGCACCAACAGGGACACTGAAGCTTTCTTT; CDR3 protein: CASSTNRDTEAFF
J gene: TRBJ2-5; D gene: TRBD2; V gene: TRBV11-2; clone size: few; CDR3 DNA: TGTGCCAGCAGCTTAAAGTTAAGGGGAACGCGGGGGTACCTCCCCAGGGCCCAGTACTTC; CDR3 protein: CASSLKLRGTRGYLPRAQYF
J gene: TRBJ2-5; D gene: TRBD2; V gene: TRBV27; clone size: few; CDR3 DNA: TGTGCCAGCAGTACCCCGGATAGCGGGGAGGAGACCCAGTACTTC; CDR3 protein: CASSTPDSGEETQYF
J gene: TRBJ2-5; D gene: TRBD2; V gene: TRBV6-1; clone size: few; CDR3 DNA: TGTGCCAGCAGTGAAGCGTTTCCAGCGGGGGACCAATTGTCACTTTTGGAAGAGACCCAGTACTTC; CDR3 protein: CASSEAFPAGDQLSLLEETQYF
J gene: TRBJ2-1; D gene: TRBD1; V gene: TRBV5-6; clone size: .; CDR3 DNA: TGTGCCAGCAGCTTGAGGGACAGGGATGAGCAGTTCTTC; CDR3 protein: CASSLRDRDEQFF
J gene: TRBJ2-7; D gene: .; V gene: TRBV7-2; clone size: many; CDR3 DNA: TGTGCCAGCAGCCAACATCAGGGGTCCGGGGGCGAGCAGTACTTC; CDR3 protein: CASSQHQGSGGEQYF
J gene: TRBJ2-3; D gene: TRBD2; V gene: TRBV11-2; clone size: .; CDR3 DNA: TGTGCCAGCAGCTTCCGGAGCGGGGGGGGCAATACGCAGTATTTT; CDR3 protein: CASSFRSGGGNTQYF
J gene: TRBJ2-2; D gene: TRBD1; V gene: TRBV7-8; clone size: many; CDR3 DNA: TGTGCCAGCAGCTTACCGGGGACAGGGGTGACCGGGGAGCTGTTTTTT; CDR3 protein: CASSLPGTGVTGELFF
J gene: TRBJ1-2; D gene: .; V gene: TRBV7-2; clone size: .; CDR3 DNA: TGTGCCAGCAGTGACGGAGTAGGGCAGGGGAGCTCCTTTAACTATGTCTACACCTTC; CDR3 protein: CASSDGVGQGSSFNYVYTF
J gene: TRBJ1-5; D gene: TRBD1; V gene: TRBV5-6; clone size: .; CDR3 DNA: TGTGCCAGCAGCTTCAGGGGGCGCGGGGGCAATCAGCCCCAGCATTTT; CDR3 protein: CASSFRGRGGNQPQHF
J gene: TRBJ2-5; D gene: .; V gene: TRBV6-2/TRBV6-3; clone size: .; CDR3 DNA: TGTGCCAGCAGACCTTCCCCGCACCTTTCTGGCGGGAAGACCCAGTACTTC; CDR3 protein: CASRPSPHLSGGKTQYF
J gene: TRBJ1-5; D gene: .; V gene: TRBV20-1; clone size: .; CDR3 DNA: TGCAGTGCTAGTGCCTCCGGGACAAAAAATCAGCCCCAGCATTTT; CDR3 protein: CSASASGTKNQPQHF
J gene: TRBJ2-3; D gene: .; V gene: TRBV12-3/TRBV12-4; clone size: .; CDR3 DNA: TGTGCCAGCAGTTTAGAAGGGATGGCAGATACGCAGTATTTT; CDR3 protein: CASSLEGMADTQYF
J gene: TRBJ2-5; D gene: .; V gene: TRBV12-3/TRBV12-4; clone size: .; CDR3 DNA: TGTGCCAGCAGGCAGGCAGATCAAGAGACCCAGCACTTC; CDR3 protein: CASRQADQETQHF
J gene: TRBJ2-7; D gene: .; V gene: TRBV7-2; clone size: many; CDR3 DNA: TGTGCCAGCAGCCTCAGGGACGGTAGCTCCTACGAGCAGTACTTC; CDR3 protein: CASSLRDGSSYEQYF
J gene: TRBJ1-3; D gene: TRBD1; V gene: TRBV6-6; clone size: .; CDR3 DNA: TGTGCCAGCATCCCCGGGACAGGCCGGGCGGGTGACACCATATATTTT; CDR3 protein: CASIPGTGRAGDTIYF
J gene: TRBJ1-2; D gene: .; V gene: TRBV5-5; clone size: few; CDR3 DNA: TGTGCCAGCAGCTTCGCGGCAGGGCCCAACTATGGCTACACCTTC; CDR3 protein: CASSFAAGPNYGYTF
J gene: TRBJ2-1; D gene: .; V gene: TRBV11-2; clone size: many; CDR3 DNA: TGTGCCAGCAGCTTAACTCTGCGAGGGGGATCCTACAATGAGCAGTTCTTC; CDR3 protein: CASSLTLRGGSYNEQFF
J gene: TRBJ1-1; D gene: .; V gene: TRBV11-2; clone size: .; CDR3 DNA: TGTGCCAGCAGCCACGGGTTCGGGACTGAAGCTTTCTTT; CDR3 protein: CASSHGFGTEAFF
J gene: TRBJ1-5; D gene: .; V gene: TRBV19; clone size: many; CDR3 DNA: TGTGCCAGTACCGTCGGCGGCAGTGCCTCACATCAGCCCCAGCATTTT; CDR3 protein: CASTVGGSASHQPQHF
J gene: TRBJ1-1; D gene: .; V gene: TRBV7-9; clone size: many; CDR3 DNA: TGTGCCAGCAGCTCCATCGACAAGAACACTGAAGCTTTCTTT; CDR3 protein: CASSSIDKNTEAFF
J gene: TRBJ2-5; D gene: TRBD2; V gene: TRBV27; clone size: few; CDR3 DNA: TGTGCCAGCAGTGACAGCGGGGGCTCTCAAGAGACCCAGTACTTC; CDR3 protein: CASSDSGGSQETQYF
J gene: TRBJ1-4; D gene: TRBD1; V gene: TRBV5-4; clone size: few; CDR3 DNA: TGTGCCAGCAGCTTGACAGGGGTCAGCACGTCTAATGAAAAACTGTTTTTT; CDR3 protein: CASSLTGVSTSNEKLFF
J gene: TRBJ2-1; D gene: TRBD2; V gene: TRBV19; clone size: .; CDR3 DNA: TGTGCCAGTAGTATTGTAGGGGTAGCGGGGGAGCAGTTCTTC; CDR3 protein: CASSIVGVAGEQFF
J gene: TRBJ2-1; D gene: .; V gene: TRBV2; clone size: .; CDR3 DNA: TGTGCCAGCAGGACAGGGGCGGGGGGACAAGCGCCCCATGAGCAGTTCTTC; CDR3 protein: CASRTGAGGQAPHEQFF
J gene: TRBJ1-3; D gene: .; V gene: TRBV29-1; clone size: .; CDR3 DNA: TGCAGCGTTGGCGTCTCTGGAAACACCATATATTTT; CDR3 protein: CSVGVSGNTIYF
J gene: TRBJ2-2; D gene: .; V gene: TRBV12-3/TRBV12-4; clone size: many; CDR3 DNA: TGTGCCAGCACCCCACGGACGAATACCGGGGAGCTGTTTTTT; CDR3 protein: CASTPRTNTGELFF
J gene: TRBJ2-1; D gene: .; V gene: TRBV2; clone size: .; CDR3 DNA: TGTGACAGCAGTGAATCTGTGGTGTCCTACAATGAGCAGTTCTTC; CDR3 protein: CDSSESVVSYNEQFF
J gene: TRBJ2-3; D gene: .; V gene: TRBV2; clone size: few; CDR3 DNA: TGTGCCAGCAGTGATAGAAGGGGGGCAGATACGCAGTATTTT; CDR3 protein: CASSDRRGADTQYF
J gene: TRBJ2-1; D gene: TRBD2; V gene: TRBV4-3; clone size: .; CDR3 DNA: TGCGCCAGCAGCCAAGATGCGGGGGGGGCGGGGGATAATGAGCAGTTCTTC; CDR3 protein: CASSQDAGGAGDNEQFF
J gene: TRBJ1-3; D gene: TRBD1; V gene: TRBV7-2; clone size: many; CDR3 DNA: TGTGCCAGCAGCTTCCCGGGACAGGGTAGTGGAAACACCATATATTTT; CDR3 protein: CASSFPGQGSGNTIYF
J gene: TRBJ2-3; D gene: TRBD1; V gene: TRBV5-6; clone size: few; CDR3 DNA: TGTGCCAGCAAGGCCAGGGCAGGGGGAGATACGCAGTATTTT; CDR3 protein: CASKARAGGDTQYF
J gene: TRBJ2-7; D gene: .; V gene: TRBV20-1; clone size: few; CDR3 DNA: TGCAGTGCTTCCGATGGGGGCACCGCCTACGAGCAGTACTTC; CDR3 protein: CSASDGGTAYEQYF
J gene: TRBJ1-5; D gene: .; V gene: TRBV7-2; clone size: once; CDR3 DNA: TGTGCCAGCAGCTTAGGGGGGGGCCGGAGCAATCAGCCCCAGCATTGG; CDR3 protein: CASSLGGGRSNQPQHW
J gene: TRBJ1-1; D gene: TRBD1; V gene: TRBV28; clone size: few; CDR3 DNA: TGTGCCAGCAGTTTCAAAATCCCGGGACAGGGTTTTAGCTTCTTT; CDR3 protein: CASSFKIPGQGFSFF